This T cell receptor (beta chain) derives from a study of blood T cells in healthy people across ages. Alongside a J-beta primer mix, a sample-barcoded 5' primer served in a second PCR lasting about 7 to 11 cycles. TCRdb redid the calling of the 5' RACE reads with MiXCR, one entry per CDR3 protein. The table records 710,000 or so distinct CDR3 sequences, 20% to 25% of them present only once. Russia was home to the donors, healthy Caucasian individuals aged 6 to 90. Every donor provided around 10 milliliters of peripheral blood. PBMCs numbering at least 6.5 million were isolated per sample. The amount of total RNA extracted per sample was at least 5.5 micrograms. There are 15 residues in the CDR3. V lost 0 bases and J 1 base, leaving 7 bases between the germline ends. The germline V gene encodes CDR1 SGHNT and CDR2 YENEEA.

Sample: blood. This TCR was recovered from a man between 65 and 79 years old in good health. The chain employs TRBV11-3 and TRBJ2-1; D is ambiguous. The CDR3 sequence is CASSLEWASYNEQFF. DNA for the CDR3: TGTGCCAGCAGCTTAGAATGGGCATCCTACAATGAGCAGTTCTTC.